Detailed here is one TCR beta chain. Its specificity is not known. This sample is part of a study of PD-1 blockade in classical Hodgkin lymphoma. Some clones are missing from TCRdb's copy, which holds only in-frame ones; the method was immunoSEQ multiplex PCR. The sample has approximately 32,000 clones, 75% to 85% seen once; the top ten hold more than 30%. The germline V gene has CDR1 LNHDA and CDR2 SQIVND (reference sequence). The CDR3 runs to 15 residues. V dropped 2 bases and J dropped 9; count of bases not matched to a gene: 8. Patients all relapsed after autologous stem cell transplantation, and there was variation in brentuximab vedotin exposure. Broader study findings: Complete responders had baseline diversity similar to newly diagnosed patients.

The TCR originated in a human donor with classical Hodgkin lymphoma. Sequencing was performed on peripheral blood mononuclear cells (PBMCs), taken at baseline. The J gene is TRBJ2-1, the V gene TRBV19; 9 positions agree with TRBD1. The CDR3 loop reads CASSISGQGLGEQFF. The CDR3 DNA follows: TGTGCCAGTAGTATATCAGGACAGGGGTTGGGTGAGCAGTTCTTC.